The rows below give T cell receptor beta chains drawn from one sample of a study of beta chain features in type 1 diabetes. Sequencing was performed with immunoSEQ multiplex PCR; in TCRdb, only in-frame clones are kept and a portion is missing. Of roughly 700,000 clones detected, roughly an eighth appear once; the ten largest clones hold 0.022%. Sequences were obtained from naive CD4+ T cells from blood. The receptors were gathered from a man aged 18 to 30 with type 1 diabetes. Both conserved end residues are part of each CDR3. D genes are given only for firm matches. Part of the rows lack a size; the others show once, few, many or a class for expanded clones.

. . TRBJ1-4 TRBV15 CATSRGQTANEKLFF TGTGCCACCAGCAGAGGACAGACGGCTAATGAAAAACTGTTTTTT
. few TRBJ1-6 TRBV19 CASSTDPGRGANSPLHF TGTGCCAGTAGTACCGACCCCGGGAGGGGGGCTAATTCACCCCTCCACTTT
TRBD1 few TRBJ1-5 TRBV7-9 CASSPQGTGNNQPQHF TGTGCCAGCAGCCCCCAGGGGACAGGGAACAATCAGCCCCAGCATTTT
. . TRBJ1-6 TRBV30 CAWGTSGANNSPLHF TGTGCCTGGGGGACCAGCGGGGCGAATAATTCACCCCTCCACTTT
. . TRBJ2-5 TRBV7-6 CASSRIPLGGTQYF TGTGCCAGCAGCCGAATACCCCTTGGGGGGACCCAGTACTTC
. few TRBJ1-4 TRBV2 CASSDPRLVDEKLFF TGTGCCAGCAGTGACCCGCGGTTAGTGGATGAAAAACTGTTTTTT
. few TRBJ1-5 TRBV19 CASTGTSHQPQHF TGTGCCAGTACCGGGACATCTCATCAGCCCCAGCATTTT
. . TRBJ2-2 TRBV27 CASSVGVIGELFF TGTGCCAGCAGTGTGGGGGTCATCGGGGAGCTGTTTTTT
. few TRBJ2-3 TRBV5-1 CASSLEGTGTDTQYF TGCGCCAGCAGCTTGGAAGGGACTGGCACAGATACGCAGTATTTT
TRBD2 few TRBJ2-7 TRBV7-6 CASSPRTSGTYEQYF TGTGCCAGCAGCCCCAGGACTAGCGGCACCTACGAGCAGTACTTC
TRBD1 few TRBJ2-2 TRBV30 CASSGTGGTGELFF TGTGCGTCTTCCGGGACAGGGGGTACCGGGGAGCTGTTTTTT
. . TRBJ2-3 TRBV9 CASSVDLPSTDTQYF TGTGCCAGCAGTGTCGACCTACCCTCCACAGATACGCAGTATTTT
. . TRBJ2-2 TRBV5-1 CASSASRNTGELFF TGCGCCAGCAGCGCGTCGAGGAACACCGGGGAGCTGTTTTTT
. few TRBJ2-7 TRBV5-1 CASSLVGYEQYF TGCGCCAGCAGCTTGGTCGGGTACGAGCAGTACTTC
. . TRBJ1-5 TRBV4-1 CASSQRRFREAQHF TGCGCCAGCAGCCAGCGCAGGTTTAGAGAGGCCCAGCATTTT
TRBD2 few TRBJ2-5 TRBV5-4 CASSLGLAGEETQYF TGTGCCAGCAGCTTGGGATTAGCGGGAGAAGAGACCCAGTACTTC
. few TRBJ1-2 TRBV28 CASSLAQGDGYTF TGTGCCAGCAGTTTAGCACAGGGCGATGGCTACACCTTC
. . TRBJ1-2 TRBV6-4 CALECGYTF TGTGCCCTCGAATGCGGCTACACCTTC
. . TRBJ2-5 TRBV5-1 CASSGNQETQYF TGCGCCAGCAGCGGTAACCAAGAGACCCAGTACTTC
TRBD2 few TRBJ2-1 TRBV27 CASSPRGTSGVNEQFF TGTGCCAGCAGTCCAAGGGGGACTAGCGGGGTTAATGAGCAGTTCTTC
TRBD1 . TRBJ2-3 TRBV30 CAWATGGKVADTQYF TGTGCCTGGGCGACAGGGGGGAAGGTTGCAGATACGCAGTATTTT
. . TRBJ2-1 TRBV5-4 CASSWAGGPAYNEQFF TGTGCCAGCAGCTGGGCCGGAGGGCCCGCCTACAATGAGCAGTTCTTC
. . TRBJ2-1 TRBV18 CASSPGRIKFF TGTGCCAGCTCACCCGGACGGATTAAGTTCTTC
. . TRBJ1-5 TRBV30 CAWSSGMNQPQHF TGTGCCTGGAGTTCAGGTATGAATCAGCCCCAGCATTTT
. few TRBJ2-7 TRBV7-9 CASSQGSGREQYF TGTGCCAGCAGCCAAGGGTCGGGCAGGGAGCAGTACTTC
TRBD1 . TRBJ2-1 TRBV7-2 CASRGQSHGSYNEQFF TGTGCCAGCAGGGGACAGTCGCATGGGTCCTACAATGAGCAGTTCTTC
TRBD2 . TRBJ2-3 TRBV9 CASSAPGLAGTDTQYF TGTGCCAGCAGCGCTCCGGGACTAGCGGGGACAGATACGCAGTATTTT
TRBD1 . TRBJ1-1 TRBV6-5 CASSRTGGTEAFF TGTGCCAGCAGCCGGACAGGGGGAACTGAAGCTTTCTTT
TRBD1 few TRBJ2-1 TRBV6-5 CASSSFDRGDTEQFF TGTGCCAGCAGTTCCTTTGACAGGGGCGACACCGAGCAGTTCTTC
. . TRBJ1-4 TRBV9 CASSVEVGSNEKLFF TGTGCCAGCAGCGTAGAGGTGGGGTCTAATGAAAAACTGTTTTTT
. . TRBJ1-2 TRBV30 CAWSGDGNYGYTF TGTGCCTGGAGTGGGGACGGGAACTATGGCTACACCTTC
. . TRBJ1-2 TRBV29-1 CSVQAGTANYGYTF TGCAGCGTCCAAGCAGGGACGGCTAACTATGGCTACACCTTC
. . TRBJ2-7 TRBV4-1 CASSQGPLGEQYF TGCGCCAGCAGCCAAGGCCCCCTAGGCGAGCAGTACTTC
. . TRBJ2-7 TRBV29-1 CSGGTTVEQYF TGCAGCGGGGGGACAACTGTCGAGCAGTACTTC
. . TRBJ1-5 TRBV5-1 CASSPDGGDQPQHF TGCGCCAGCAGCCCCGACGGCGGGGATCAGCCCCAGCATTTT
TRBD1 . TRBJ1-6 TRBV5-4 CASSNTGTGILGNSPLHF TGTGCCAGCAGCAACACCGGGACAGGTATCCTGGGGAATTCACCCCTCCACTTT
. . TRBJ1-4 TRBV10-3 CAISEEEKLFF TGTGCCATCAGTGAGGAGGAAAAACTGTTTTTT
. . TRBJ1-3 TRBV2 CASSVKVFGNTIYF TGTGCCAGCAGTGTGAAGGTCTTTGGAAACACCATATATTTT
TRBD1 . TRBJ2-4 TRBV14 CASNPQGAQNIQYF TGTGCCAGCAACCCACAGGGGGCCCAAAACATTCAGTACTTC
. few TRBJ2-4 TRBV2 CASSGLQGKNIQYF TGTGCCAGCAGTGGGTTGCAGGGGAAAAACATTCAGTACTTC
TRBD1 . TRBJ1-6 TRBV5-4 CASSLLGQETSPLHF TGTGCCAGCAGCTTGTTGGGACAGGAGACGTCACCCCTCCACTTT
. . TRBJ1-5 TRBV11-2 CASSSQGRGGPQHF TGTGCCAGCAGCTCCCAGGGCCGGGGAGGGCCCCAGCATTTT
. . TRBJ2-2 TRBV2 CASPGSLSGELFF TGTGCCAGCCCCGGCTCCTTATCCGGGGAGCTGTTTTTT
. few TRBJ2-6 TRBV28 CASSLSFGVSGANVLTF TGTGCCAGCAGTCTATCCTTTGGGGTCTCTGGGGCCAACGTCCTGACTTTC
. few TRBJ1-1 TRBV2 CASSGAVMNTEAFF TGTGCCAGCAGTGGGGCCGTTATGAACACTGAAGCTTTCTTT
TRBD1 . TRBJ1-1 TRBV7-2 CASSPGTANTEAFF TGTGCCAGCAGCCCCGGGACAGCGAACACTGAAGCTTTCTTT
. few TRBJ2-1 TRBV5-1 CASSMGRSSYNEQFF TGCGCCAGCAGCATGGGACGCAGCTCCTACAATGAGCAGTTCTTC
. few TRBJ2-6 TRBV6-6 CASSYTSGANVLTF TGTGCCAGCAGTTACACCTCTGGGGCCAACGTCCTGACTTTC
TRBD1 . TRBJ1-1 TRBV28 CASKSGGNLGSTEAFF TGTGCCAGCAAATCAGGGGGTAATTTGGGGAGCACTGAAGCTTTCTTT
TRBD1 once TRBJ2-5 TRBV7-9 CASSWGQGQETQYF TGTGCCAGCAGCTGGGGACAGGGGCAAGAGACCCAGTACTTC
. . TRBJ2-1 TRBV7-8 CASSSGQYNEQFF TGTGCCAGCAGCTCTGGACAGTACAATGAGCAGTTCTTC
. few TRBJ2-7 TRBV19 CASQGSYEQYF TGTGCCAGTCAAGGGTCCTACGAGCAGTACTTC
. . TRBJ2-5 TRBV5-4 CASSSVWGRGQETQYF TGTGCCAGCAGCTCCGTTTGGGGGAGAGGACAAGAGACCCAGTACTTC
. . TRBJ1-5 TRBV6-5 CASSPRGEGNQPQHF TGTGCCAGCAGTCCCCGGGGGGAGGGCAATCAGCCCCAGCATTTT
. few TRBJ1-1 TRBV27 CASSFNSPGTEAFF TGTGCCAGCAGTTTTAATTCCCCAGGGACTGAAGCTTTCTTT